This T cell receptor (beta chain) was recorded in a study of cytomegalovirus exposure and HLA in healthy donors. General study results and limits: Most TCR beta V segments were productive about 87% or about 30% of the time in an earlier analysis. In a later analysis, parvovirus B19, influenza, CMV and Epstein-Barr virus appeared linked to several top co-occurrence clusters.

Note on this clone: Its antigen remains unknown.

A multiplex PCR was run with 60 Vbeta primers and 13 Jbeta primers. Authors' data handling: Later, an analysis found 80 million or so unique TCR beta chains, and roughly 9.9 million of these were shared. Sequencing was performed with immunoSEQ multiplex PCR; in TCRdb, only in-frame clones are kept and a portion is missing. V and J calls and clone size are given by that table; D and trimming were obtained from the DNA. In the table there are 100,000 to 130,000 clones, 60% to 75% of which are singletons. This sequence originates from a man aged 25-45 years in good health and CMV-seronegative. The specimen sequenced was PBMCs.

The CDR3 DNA reads TGTGCCAGCAGGACAGGTTTCATCTCTGGAAACACCATATATTTT. Translation: CASRTGFISGNTIYF. This sequence joins TRBV6-1 and TRBJ1-3; maybe TRBD1 (6 bases). V was pared by 6 bases and J by 0 bases, with 12 bases between. Germline V CDR1 and CDR2: MNHNS, SASEGT. This CDR3 comprises 15 residues.